These 14 T cell receptor beta chains originate from one sample sequenced in a study of PD-L1 blockade in urothelial cancer. Some clones are missing from TCRdb's copy, which holds only in-frame ones; the method was immunoSEQ multiplex PCR. The sample has approximately 34,000 clones, 84% seen once; the top ten hold 30%. This specimen was PBMCs, taken around atezolizumab (anti-PD-L1) treatment. These receptor sequences come from a man aged 55 to 70 with urothelial cancer.

This clone was detected a few times. The rearrangement joins TRBV6-6 to TRBJ1-1; D call uncertain. CDR1 is MNHNY, CDR2 SVGAGI, per germline (reference sequence). This CDR3 is built from 13 residues. Trimming took 11 bases from V and 5 from J, leaving 18 bases between them. This CDR3 reads CAVTSGSRTEAFF. In DNA form, the CDR3 reads TGTGCCGTAACTTCCGGGAGCCGTACTGAAGCTTTCTTT.

The V and J genes are TRBV7-9 and TRBJ2-6; 10 bases align to TRBD2. V gave up 7 bases and J gave up 0 bases; unmatched junction bases: 6. The CDR3 extends over 17 amino acids. Germline V lookup: CDR1 SEHNR, CDR2 FQNEAQ (reference sequence). This CDR3 reads CASTAGTSASGANVLTF. In DNA form, the CDR3 reads TGTGCCAGCACCGCCGGGACTAGCGCCTCTGGGGCCAACGTCCTGACTTTC.

The V gene is TRBV7-9, the J gene TRBJ2-7, with 9 positions matching TRBD2. V trimming: 4 bases; J trimming: 5 bases; junction bases outside the gene matches: 15. Germline V gene sequence: CDR1 SEHNR, CDR2 FQNEAQ (reference sequence). The CDR3 is made up of 17 amino acids. The CDR3 protein is CASSSRLGGRVSDEQYF. CDR3 DNA sequence: TGTGCCAGCAGCTCCAGACTCGGCGGGAGGGTTAGCGACGAGCAGTACTTC. Supplemented by reference TRBV7-9 and TRBJ2-7, the full variable domain reads DTGVSQNPRHKITKRGQNVTFRCDPISEHNRLYWYRQTLGQGPEFLTYFQNEAQLEKSRLLSDRFSAERPKGSFSTLEIQRTEQGDSAMYLCASSSRLGGRVSDEQYFGPGTRLTVT.

This rearrangement joins TRBV19 to TRBJ1-4; D is perhaps TRBD1 (5 bases). Germline values: CDR1 LNHDA, CDR2 SQIVND (reference sequence). This CDR3 is built from 15 residues. Trimming pared 4 bases from V and 2 bases from J, leaving 11 bases between. CDR3 in DNA: TGTGCCAGTAGTACCCGGACAATGACTAATGAAAAACTGTTTTTT. It codes for CASSTRTMTNEKLFF.

The V and J genes are TRBV29-1 and TRBJ1-1, with TRBD1 identical over 9 bases. Germline CDR1 reads SQVTM; CDR2 reads ANQGSEA. Trimming took 3 bases from V and 4 from J; bases not matched to a gene: 6. This CDR3 comprises 14 residues. CDR3 in amino acids: CSVDWDREPTEAFF. The CDR3 DNA is TGCAGCGTTGATTGGGACAGGGAGCCCACTGAAGCTTTCTTT.

This chain links TRBV7-6 with TRBJ2-6; D might be TRBD1 (6 bases). This CDR3 contains 18 residues. The germline V gene encodes CDR1 SGHVS and CDR2 FNYEAQ. Deletions cut 1 base from V and 1 base from J, with 14 bases between. The CDR3 loop is CASSLEGVSRSGANVLTF. CDR3 coding DNA: TGTGCCAGCAGCTTAGAGGGGGTATCTCGTTCTGGGGCCAACGTCCTGACTTTC.

The chain couples TRBV19 to TRBJ1-2; tentatively, D is TRBD1 (5 bases). With 1 base removed from V and 5 bases from J, the gap between germline ends came to 8 bases. The CDR3 covers 13 residues. Germline-derived CDR1 and CDR2 are LNHDA and SQIVND (reference sequence). CDR3 DNA sequence: TGTGCCAGTAGTATAGGGACACGGTATGGCTACACCTTC. This encodes CASSIGTRYGYTF.

The V gene is TRBV4-1, the J gene TRBJ2-1; perhaps TRBD2 as D (5 bases). V dropped 1 base and J dropped 0 bases, with 13 bases sitting between them. CDR1 MGHRA and CDR2 YSYEKL come from the germline V gene. There are 17 residues in the CDR3. The CDR3 spells CASSQGVATSSYNEQFF. The CDR3 nucleotides are TGCGCCAGCAGCCAAGGGGTAGCGACATCCTCCTACAATGAGCAGTTCTTC.

This chain links TRBV15 with TRBJ1-1; 7 bases match TRBD1. Losses at the gene ends were 5 bases for V and 1 base for J; bases not matched to a gene: 10. CDR1 LNHNV and CDR2 YYDKDF come from the germline V gene (reference sequence). The CDR3 has 16 amino acids. CDR3 amino acids: CATSPQGGRENTEAFF. Written as DNA, the CDR3 is TGTGCCACCAGCCCACAAGGGGGCAGGGAGAACACTGAAGCTTTCTTT.

Only a few counts were recorded for this clone. The genes are TRBV7-8 and TRBJ2-3, with D possibly matching TRBD2 (6 bases). The CDR3 loop spans 16 amino acids. Trimming stripped 1 base from V and 3 bases from J, with 14 bases between. Germline CDR1 and CDR2: SGHVS and FQNEAQ. The DNA for the CDR3 is TGTGCCAGCAGCTTAGGTGGGCTAGCGCCGACAGATACGCAGTATTTT. Protein: CASSLGGLAPTDTQYF.

The rearrangement joins TRBV6-6 to TRBJ2-5; 9 nucleotides align to TRBD1. This CDR3 is 13 amino acids long. Germline V lookup: CDR1 MNHNY, CDR2 SVGAGI (reference sequence). The J segment lost 3 bases and the V segment lost 6 bases, leaving 2 bases of the junction unmatched. DNA for the CDR3: TGTGCCAGCAGCACAGGGGGCGAAGAGACCCAGTACTTC. Amino acids: CASSTGGEETQYF.

CDR3 residues: CASSPKGQRNQPQHF. CDR3 sequence (DNA): TGTGCCAGCAGTCCAAAGGGACAGCGCAATCAGCCCCAGCATTTT. The gene calls are TRBV6-5 and TRBJ1-5, with TRBD1 identical over 7 bases. There are 15 residues in the CDR3. The V segment lost 5 bases and the J segment 2 bases; nucleotides outside the gene matches: 6. Germline V CDR1 and CDR2: MNHEY, SVGAGI.

This clone was counted only a few times. This chain joins TRBV2 and TRBJ2-5; the match to TRBD2 covers 9 bases. Germline V gene lookup returns CDR1 SNHLY and CDR2 FYNNEI. V was pared by 3 bases and J by 3 bases, with 14 bases of the junction left unmatched. The CDR3 contains 18 residues. CDR3 bases: TGTGCCAGCAGTGAGCCCGTCCAAATGGCTAGCGGGGAAGAGACCCAGTACTTC. Translated, it gives CASSEPVQMASGEETQYF. The whole variable domain, filled in from reference TRBV2 and TRBJ2-5, reads EPEVTQTPSHQVTQMGQEVILRCVPISNHLYFYWYRQILGQKVEFLVSFYNNEISEKSEIFDDQFSVERPDGSNFTLKIRSTKLEDSAMYFCASSEPVQMASGEETQYFGPGTRLLVL.

A single count supports this clone. This chain joins TRBV6-1 and TRBJ1-1, with 8 bases fitting TRBD1. Germline V gives CDR1 MNHNS, CDR2 SASEGT. V shed 4 bases, J shed 3 bases, and the junction held 1 base outside the gene matches. The CDR3 has 13 residues. The CDR3 is CASSVDRDTEAFF. The CDR3 DNA reads as TGTGCCAGCAGTGTGGACAGGGACACTGAAGCTTTCTTT.